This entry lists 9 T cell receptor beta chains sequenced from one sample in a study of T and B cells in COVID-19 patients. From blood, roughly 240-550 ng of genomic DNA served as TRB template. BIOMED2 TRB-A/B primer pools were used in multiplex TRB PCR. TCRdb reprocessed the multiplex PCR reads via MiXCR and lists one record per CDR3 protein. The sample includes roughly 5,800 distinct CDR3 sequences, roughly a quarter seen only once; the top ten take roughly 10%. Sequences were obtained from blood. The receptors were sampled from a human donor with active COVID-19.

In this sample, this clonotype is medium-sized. DNA for the CDR3: TGTGCCAGCAGTACAACCAACAGGGGATTAAGCTCCTACAATGAGCAGTTCTTC. Protein sequence: CASSTTNRGLSSYNEQFF. The J gene is TRBJ2-1, the V gene TRBV12-3 or TRBV12-4; the match to TRBD1 covers 7 bases. The CDR3 is 18 amino acids. V dropped 5 bases and J dropped 0; count of bases not matched to a gene: 13.

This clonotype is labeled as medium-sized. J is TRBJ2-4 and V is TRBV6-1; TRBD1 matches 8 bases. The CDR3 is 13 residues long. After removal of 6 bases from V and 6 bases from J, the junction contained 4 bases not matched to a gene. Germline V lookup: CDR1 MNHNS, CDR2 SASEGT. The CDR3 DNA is TGTGCCAGCAGCGCAGGGGGCGGAAACATTCAGTACTTC. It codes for CASSAGGGNIQYF.

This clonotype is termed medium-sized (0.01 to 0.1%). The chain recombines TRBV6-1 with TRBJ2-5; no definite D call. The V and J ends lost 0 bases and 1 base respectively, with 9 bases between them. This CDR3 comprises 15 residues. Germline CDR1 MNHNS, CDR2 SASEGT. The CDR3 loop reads CASSEANWAQETQYF. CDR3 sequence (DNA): TGTGCCAGCAGTGAAGCGAATTGGGCCCAAGAGACCCAGTACTTC.

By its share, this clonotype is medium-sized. CDR3 residues: CASSYSRYSGRRSSYNEQFF. CDR3 DNA sequence: TGTGCCAGCAGTTACTCGAGGTACAGCGGGAGGCGTAGCTCCTACAATGAGCAGTTCTTC. The gene calls are TRBV6-5 and TRBJ2-1, with TRBD2 identical over 9 bases. The germline V gene encodes CDR1 MNHEY and CDR2 SVGAGI. CDR3 length: 20 amino acids. J lost 0 bases, V lost 0 bases, and 12 bases had no gene match.

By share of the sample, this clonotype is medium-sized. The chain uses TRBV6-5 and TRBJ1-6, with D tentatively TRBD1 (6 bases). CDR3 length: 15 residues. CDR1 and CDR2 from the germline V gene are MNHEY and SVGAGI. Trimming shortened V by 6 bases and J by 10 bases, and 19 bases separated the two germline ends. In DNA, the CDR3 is TGTGCCAGCAGCCCGATGTTGGGGGCCAGCTCACCCCTCCACTTT. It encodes CASSPMLGASSPLHF.

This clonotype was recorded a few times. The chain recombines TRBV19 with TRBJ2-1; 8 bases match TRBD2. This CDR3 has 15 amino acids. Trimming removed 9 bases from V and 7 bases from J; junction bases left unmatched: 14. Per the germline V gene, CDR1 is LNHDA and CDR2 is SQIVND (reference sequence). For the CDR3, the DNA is TGTGCCAGCCGCATGGTAGAGCGGGAGAATAATGAGCAGTTCTTC. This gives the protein CASRMVERENNEQFF.

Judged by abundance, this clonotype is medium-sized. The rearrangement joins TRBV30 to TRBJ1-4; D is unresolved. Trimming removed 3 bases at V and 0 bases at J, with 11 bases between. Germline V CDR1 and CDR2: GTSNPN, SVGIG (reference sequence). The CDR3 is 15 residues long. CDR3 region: CAWSSPGTTNEKLFF. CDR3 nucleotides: TGTGCCTGGAGCAGCCCCGGGACAACTAATGAAAAACTGTTTTTT. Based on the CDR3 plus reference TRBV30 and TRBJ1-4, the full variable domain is SQTIHQWPATLVQPVGSPLSLECTVEGTSNPNLYWYRQAAGRGLQLLFYSVGIGQISSEVPQNLSASRPQDRQFILSSKKLLLSDSGFYLCAWSSPGTTNEKLFFGSGTQLSVL.

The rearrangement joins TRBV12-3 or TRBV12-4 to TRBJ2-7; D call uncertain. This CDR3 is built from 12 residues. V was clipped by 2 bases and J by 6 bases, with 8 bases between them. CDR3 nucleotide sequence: TGTGCCAGCAGTTTACCGGTTAGCGAGCAGTACTTC. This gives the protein CASSLPVSEQYF.

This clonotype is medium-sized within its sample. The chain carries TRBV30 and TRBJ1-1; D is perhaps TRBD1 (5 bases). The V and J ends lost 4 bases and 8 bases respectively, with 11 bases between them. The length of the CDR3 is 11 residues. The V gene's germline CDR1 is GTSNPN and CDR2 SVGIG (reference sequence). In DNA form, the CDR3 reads TGTGCCTGGACTCGGGGGTTCGAAGCTTTCTTT. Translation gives CAWTRGFEAFF.